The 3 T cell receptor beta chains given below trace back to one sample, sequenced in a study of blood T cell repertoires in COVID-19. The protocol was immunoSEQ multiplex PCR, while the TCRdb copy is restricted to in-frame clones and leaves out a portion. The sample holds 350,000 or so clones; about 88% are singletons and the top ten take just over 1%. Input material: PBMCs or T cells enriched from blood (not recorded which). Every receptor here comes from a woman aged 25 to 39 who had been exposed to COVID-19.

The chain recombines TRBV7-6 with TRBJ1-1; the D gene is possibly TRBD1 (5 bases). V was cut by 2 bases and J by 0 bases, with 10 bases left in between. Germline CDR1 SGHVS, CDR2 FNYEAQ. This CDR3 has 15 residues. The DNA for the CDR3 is TGTGCCAGCAGCTTATCGACAGACTTGAACACTGAAGCTTTCTTT. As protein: CASSLSTDLNTEAFF.

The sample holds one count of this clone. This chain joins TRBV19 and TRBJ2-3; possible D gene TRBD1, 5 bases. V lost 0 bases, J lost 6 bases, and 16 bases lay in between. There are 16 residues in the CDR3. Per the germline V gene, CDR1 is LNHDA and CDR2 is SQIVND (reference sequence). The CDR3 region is CASSIDRSARQDTQYF. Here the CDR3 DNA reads TGTGCCAGTAGTATAGATAGGTCGGCCAGACAGGATACGCAGTATTTT.

The CDR3 nucleotides read TGTGCCTGGACACTGGGGGCAGAACAGCCCCAGCATTTT. Translated, it gives CAWTLGAEQPQHF. The chain employs TRBV30 and TRBJ1-5; tentative D call: TRBD1 (6 bases). V lost 4 bases to trimming and J lost 7 bases, with 14 bases between them. Germline loops: CDR1 GTSNPN, CDR2 SVGIG (reference sequence). CDR3 length: 13 residues.